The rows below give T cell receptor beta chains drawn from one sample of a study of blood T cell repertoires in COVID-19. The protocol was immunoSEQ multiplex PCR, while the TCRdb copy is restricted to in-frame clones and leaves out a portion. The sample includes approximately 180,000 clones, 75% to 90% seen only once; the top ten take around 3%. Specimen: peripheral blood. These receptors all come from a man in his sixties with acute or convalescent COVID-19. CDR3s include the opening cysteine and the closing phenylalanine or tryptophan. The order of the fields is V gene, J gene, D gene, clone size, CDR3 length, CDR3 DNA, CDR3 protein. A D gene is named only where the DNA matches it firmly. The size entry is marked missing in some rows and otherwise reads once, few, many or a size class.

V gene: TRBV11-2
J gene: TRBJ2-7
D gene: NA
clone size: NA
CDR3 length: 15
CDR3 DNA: TGTGCCAGCAGCCATAGCCCCGCTCTGTCCTACGAGCAGTACTTC
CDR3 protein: CASSHSPALSYEQYF

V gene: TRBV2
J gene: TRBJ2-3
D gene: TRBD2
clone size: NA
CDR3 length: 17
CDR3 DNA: TGTGCCAGCAGTTCCCCGGGACTAGCGGGTAACACAGATACGCAGTATTTT
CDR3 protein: CASSSPGLAGNTDTQYF

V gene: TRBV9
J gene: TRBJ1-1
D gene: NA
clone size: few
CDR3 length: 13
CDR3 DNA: TGTGCCAGCAGCGTAGGGCGGGACACTGAAGCTTTCTTT
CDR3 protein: CASSVGRDTEAFF

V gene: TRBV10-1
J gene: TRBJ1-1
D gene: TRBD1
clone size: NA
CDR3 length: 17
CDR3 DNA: TGCGCCAGCAGTGAGACCCACAGGGGGCGCTTGAACACTGAAGCTTTCTTT
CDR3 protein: CASSETHRGRLNTEAFF

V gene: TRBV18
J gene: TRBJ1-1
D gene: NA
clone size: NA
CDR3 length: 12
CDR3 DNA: TGTGCCAGCTCCGCCGGGGAGGGTGAAGCTTTCTTT
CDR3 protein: CASSAGEGEAFF

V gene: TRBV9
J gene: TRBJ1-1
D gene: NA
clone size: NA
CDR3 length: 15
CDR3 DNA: TGTGCCAGCAGCGCAGAAGGGGGTGCGAACACTGAAGCTTTCTTT
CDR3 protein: CASSAEGGANTEAFF

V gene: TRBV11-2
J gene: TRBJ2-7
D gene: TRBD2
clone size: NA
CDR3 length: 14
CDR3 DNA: TGTGCCAGCAGTTTGGGAGGGGCCCGCTACGAGCAGTACTTC
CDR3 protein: CASSLGGARYEQYF

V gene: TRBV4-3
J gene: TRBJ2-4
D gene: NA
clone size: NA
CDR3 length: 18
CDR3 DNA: TGCGCCAGCAGCCAAGAACGTATCGGGAGAACAGCCAAAAACATTCAGTACTTC
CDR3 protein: CASSQERIGRTAKNIQYF

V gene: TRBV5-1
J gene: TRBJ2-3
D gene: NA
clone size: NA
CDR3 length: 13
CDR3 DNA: TGCGCCAGCAGCTTTGAGGGCACAGATACGCAGTATTTT
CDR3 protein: CASSFEGTDTQYF

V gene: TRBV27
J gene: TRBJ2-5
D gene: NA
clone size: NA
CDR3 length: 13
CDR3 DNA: TGTGCCAGCAGTCTGGACGGGGGTGAGACCCAGTACTTC
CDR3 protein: CASSLDGGETQYF

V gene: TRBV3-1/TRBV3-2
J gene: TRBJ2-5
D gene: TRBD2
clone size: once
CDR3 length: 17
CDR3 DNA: TGTGCCAGCAGCCATGAAGGTGGGGTAGCGGGACAAGAGACCCAGTACTTC
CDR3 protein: CASSHEGGVAGQETQYF

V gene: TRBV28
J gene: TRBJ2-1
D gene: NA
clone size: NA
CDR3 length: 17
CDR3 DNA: TGTGCCAGCAGTTCGCCTTTGGGGCGGAGCTCCTACAATGAGCAGTTCTTC
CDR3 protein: CASSSPLGRSSYNEQFF

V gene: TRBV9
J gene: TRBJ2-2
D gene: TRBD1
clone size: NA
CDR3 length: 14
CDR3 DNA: TGTGCCAGCAGCCCCAGGACAGGCACCGGGGAGCTGTTTTTT
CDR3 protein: CASSPRTGTGELFF

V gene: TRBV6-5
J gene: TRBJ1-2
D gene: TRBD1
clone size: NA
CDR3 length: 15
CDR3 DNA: TGTGCCAGCAGTAGCCACGGGACAGGGGGGAATGGCTACACCTTC
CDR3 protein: CASSSHGTGGNGYTF

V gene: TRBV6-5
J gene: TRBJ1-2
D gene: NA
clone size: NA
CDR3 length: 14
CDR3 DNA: TGTGCCAGCACCCCCAGTGGCAGCCCCGGGGGCTACACCTTC
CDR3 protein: CASTPSGSPGGYTF

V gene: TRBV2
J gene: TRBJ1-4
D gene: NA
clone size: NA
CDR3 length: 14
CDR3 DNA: TGTGCCAGCAGATCGACAGCTAGGGGGGAAAAACTGTTTTTT
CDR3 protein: CASRSTARGEKLFF

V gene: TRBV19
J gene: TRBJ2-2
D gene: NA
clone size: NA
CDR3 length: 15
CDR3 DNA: TGTGCCAGTACCTTCGGACTATTGAACACCGGGGAGCTGTTTTTT
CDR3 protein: CASTFGLLNTGELFF

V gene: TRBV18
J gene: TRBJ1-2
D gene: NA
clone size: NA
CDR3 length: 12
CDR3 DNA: TGTGCCAGCTCACCGGACAGCTATGGCTACACCTTC
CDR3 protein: CASSPDSYGYTF

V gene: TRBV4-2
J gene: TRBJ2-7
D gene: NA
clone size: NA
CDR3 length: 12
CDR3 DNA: TGTGCCAGCAGCGCAGGGGTCTCGGAGCAGTACTTC
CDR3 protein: CASSAGVSEQYF

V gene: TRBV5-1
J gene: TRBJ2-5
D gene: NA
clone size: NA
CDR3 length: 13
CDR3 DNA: TGCGCCAGCAGCCCCGACACTCAAGAGACCCAGTACTTC
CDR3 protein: CASSPDTQETQYF

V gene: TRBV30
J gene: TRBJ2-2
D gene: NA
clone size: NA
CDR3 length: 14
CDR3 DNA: TGTGCCTGGAGTTCGGGAGACCACACCGGGGAGCTGTTTTTT
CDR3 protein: CAWSSGDHTGELFF

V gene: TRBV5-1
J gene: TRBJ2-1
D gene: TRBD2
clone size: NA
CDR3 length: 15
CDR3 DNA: TGCGCCAGCAGCTTAACCGGGACTAGTTACAATGAGCAGTTCTTC
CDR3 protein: CASSLTGTSYNEQFF

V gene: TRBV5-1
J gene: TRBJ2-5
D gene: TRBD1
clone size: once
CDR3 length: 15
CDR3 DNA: TGCGCCAGCAGCGTAGGACAGGGACGGCGAGAGACCCAGTACTTC
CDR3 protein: CASSVGQGRRETQYF

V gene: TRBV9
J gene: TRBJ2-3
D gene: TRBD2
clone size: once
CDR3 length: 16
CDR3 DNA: TGTGCCAGCAGCGTAGGACTAGCGCAAAGCACAGATACGCAGTATTTT
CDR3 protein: CASSVGLAQSTDTQYF

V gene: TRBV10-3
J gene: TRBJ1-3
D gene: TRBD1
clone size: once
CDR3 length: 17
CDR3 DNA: TGTGCCATCAGTAACTGGGGACAGACTTACTCTGGAAACACCATATATTTT
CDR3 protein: CAISNWGQTYSGNTIYF

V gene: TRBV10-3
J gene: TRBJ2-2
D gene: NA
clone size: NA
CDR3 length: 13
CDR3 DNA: TGTGCCACTAAAGGGGAGGGGGCCGGGGAGCTGTTTTTT
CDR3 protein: CATKGEGAGELFF

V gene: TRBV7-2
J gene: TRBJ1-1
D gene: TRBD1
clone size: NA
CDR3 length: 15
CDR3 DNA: TGTGCCAGCAGCTTAAGGACAGGACAGAACACTGAAGCTTTCTTT
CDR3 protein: CASSLRTGQNTEAFF

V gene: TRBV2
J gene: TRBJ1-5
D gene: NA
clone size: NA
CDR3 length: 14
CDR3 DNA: TGTGCCAGCAGGGGGACACTTAGCAATCAGCCCCAGCATTTT
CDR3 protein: CASRGTLSNQPQHF

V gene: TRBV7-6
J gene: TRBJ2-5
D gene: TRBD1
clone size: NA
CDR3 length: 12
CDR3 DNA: TGTGCCAGCGGGACAGTAGCAAAGACCCAGTACTTC
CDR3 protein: CASGTVAKTQYF

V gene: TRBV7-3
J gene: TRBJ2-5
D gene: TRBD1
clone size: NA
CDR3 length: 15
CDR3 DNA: TGTGCCAGCAGCCCTGGGACAGGCCCAGGGTTGGCCCAGTACTTC
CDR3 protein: CASSPGTGPGLAQYF

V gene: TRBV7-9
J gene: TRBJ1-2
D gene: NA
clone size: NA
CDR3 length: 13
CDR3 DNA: TGTGCCAGCAGCTTAGAGTCCAGGTCTGGCTACACCTTC
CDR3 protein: CASSLESRSGYTF

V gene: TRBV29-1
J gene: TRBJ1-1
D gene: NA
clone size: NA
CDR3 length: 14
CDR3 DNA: TGCAGCGCAACCCGGACAGCGACGAACACTGAAGCTTTCTTT
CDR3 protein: CSATRTATNTEAFF

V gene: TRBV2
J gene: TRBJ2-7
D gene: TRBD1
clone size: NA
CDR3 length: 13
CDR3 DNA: TGTGCCAGCGGCGGGACAGGGGCCTACGAGCAGTACTTC
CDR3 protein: CASGGTGAYEQYF

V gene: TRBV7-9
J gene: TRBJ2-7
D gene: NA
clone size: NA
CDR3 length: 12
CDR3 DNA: TGTGCCAGCAGCCCCGGTAACTACGAGCAGTACTTC
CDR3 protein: CASSPGNYEQYF

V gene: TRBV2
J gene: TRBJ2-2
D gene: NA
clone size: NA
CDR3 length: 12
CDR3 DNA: TGTGCCAGCAGACTGAACACCGGGGAGCTGTTTTTT
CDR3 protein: CASRLNTGELFF

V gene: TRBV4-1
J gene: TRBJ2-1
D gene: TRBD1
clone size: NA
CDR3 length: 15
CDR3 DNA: TGCGCCAGCAGCCAAACCGGGACAGGGGTCAATGAGCAGTTCTTC
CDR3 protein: CASSQTGTGVNEQFF

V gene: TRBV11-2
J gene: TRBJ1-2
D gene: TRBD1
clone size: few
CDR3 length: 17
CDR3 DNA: TGTGCCAGCAGCTTCACCGGACAGGGGCCCTCTAACTATGGCTACACCTTC
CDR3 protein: CASSFTGQGPSNYGYTF

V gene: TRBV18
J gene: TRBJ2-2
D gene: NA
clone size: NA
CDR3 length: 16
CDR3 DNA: TGTGCCAGCTCACCGCTTAACGGGAGAAACACCGGGGAGCTGTTTTTT
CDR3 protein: CASSPLNGRNTGELFF

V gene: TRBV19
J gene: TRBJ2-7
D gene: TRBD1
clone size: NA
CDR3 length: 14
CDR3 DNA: TGTGCCAGTAGACCGTCCGGGACAGCCTACGAGCAGTACTTC
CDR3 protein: CASRPSGTAYEQYF

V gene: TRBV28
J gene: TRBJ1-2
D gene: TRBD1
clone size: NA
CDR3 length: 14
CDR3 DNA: TGTGCCAGCAGTAGGGACAGGGGGGACTATGGCTACACCTTC
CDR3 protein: CASSRDRGDYGYTF

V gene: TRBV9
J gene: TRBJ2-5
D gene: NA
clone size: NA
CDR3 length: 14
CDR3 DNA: TGTGCCAGCAGCGCGATCCAGGCCACGGAGACCCAGTACTTC
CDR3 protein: CASSAIQATETQYF

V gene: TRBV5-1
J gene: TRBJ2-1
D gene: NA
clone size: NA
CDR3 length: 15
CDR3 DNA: TGCGCCAGCAGCTTAACCATAGCGCAACAAGATGAGCAGTTCTTC
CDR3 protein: CASSLTIAQQDEQFF

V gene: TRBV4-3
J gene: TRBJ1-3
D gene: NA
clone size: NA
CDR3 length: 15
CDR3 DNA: TGCGCCAGCAGCCAAGAACGGGGCTCTGGAAACACCATATATTTT
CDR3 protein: CASSQERGSGNTIYF

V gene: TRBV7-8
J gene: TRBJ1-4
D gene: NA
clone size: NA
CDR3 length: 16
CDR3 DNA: TGTGCCAGCAGCTTAGACGGCCGGGCCGGGAGGGAAAAACTGTTTTTT
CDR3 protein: CASSLDGRAGREKLFF

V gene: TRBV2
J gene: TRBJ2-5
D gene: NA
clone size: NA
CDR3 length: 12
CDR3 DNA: TGTGCCAGCAAACAGGCTGTCGAGACCCAGTACTTC
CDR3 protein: CASKQAVETQYF

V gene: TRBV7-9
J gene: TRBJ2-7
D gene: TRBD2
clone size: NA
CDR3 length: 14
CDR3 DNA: TGTGCCAGCAGCTCGACCGGGGGGAATGTCGAGCAGTACTTC
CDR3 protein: CASSSTGGNVEQYF

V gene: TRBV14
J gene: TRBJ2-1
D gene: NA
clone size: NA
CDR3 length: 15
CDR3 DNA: TGTGCCAGCAGCCAAGACAGTCCCTCCTACAATGAGCAGTTCTTC
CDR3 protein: CASSQDSPSYNEQFF

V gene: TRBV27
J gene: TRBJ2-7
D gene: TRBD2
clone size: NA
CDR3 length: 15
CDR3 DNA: TGTGCCAGCAGTTTGGGACTAGCGGACTCCTACGAGCAGTACTTC
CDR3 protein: CASSLGLADSYEQYF

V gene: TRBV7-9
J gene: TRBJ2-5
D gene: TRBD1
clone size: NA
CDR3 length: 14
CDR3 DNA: TGTGCCAGCAGCATTACAGGGGGCTGGGAGACCCAGTACTTC
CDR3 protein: CASSITGGWETQYF

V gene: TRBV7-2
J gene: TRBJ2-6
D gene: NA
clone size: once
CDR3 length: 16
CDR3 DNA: TGTGCCAGCAGCCGGTACGCAATGGCTGGGGCCAACGTCCTGACTTTC
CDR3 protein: CASSRYAMAGANVLTF

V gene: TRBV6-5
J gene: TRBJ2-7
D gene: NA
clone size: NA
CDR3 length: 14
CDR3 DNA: TGTGCCAGCAGCCCGGTTCTGGGGAGGAGCGAGCAGTACTTC
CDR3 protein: CASSPVLGRSEQYF

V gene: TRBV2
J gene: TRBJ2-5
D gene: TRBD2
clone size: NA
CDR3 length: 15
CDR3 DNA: TGTGCCTCCAAGGAGGATAGCGGGACCCAAGAGACCCAGTACTTC
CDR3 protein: CASKEDSGTQETQYF

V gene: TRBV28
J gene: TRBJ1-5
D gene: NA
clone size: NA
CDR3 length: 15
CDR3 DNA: TGTGCCAGCAGAAGGGGGGGTGGGCGCAATCAGCCCCAGCATTTT
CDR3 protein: CASRRGGGRNQPQHF